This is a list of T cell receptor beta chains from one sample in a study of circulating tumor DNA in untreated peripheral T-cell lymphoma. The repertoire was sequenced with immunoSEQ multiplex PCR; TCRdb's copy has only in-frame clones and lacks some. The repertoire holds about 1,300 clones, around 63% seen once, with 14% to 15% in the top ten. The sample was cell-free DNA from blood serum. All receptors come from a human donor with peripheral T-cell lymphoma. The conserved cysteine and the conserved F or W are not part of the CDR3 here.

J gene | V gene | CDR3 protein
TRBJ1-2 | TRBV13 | ASSRLQGLAVHYGYT
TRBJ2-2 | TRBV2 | ASSFRADTGELF
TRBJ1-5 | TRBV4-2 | ASSYSGGVDQPQH
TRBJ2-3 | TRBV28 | ASREGRLTEFTDTQY
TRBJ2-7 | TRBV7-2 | ASSLGAGLYEQY
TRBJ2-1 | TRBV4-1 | ASSQDYSSEQF
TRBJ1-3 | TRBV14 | ASSHPWGPSGNTIY
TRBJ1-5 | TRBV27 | ASSALDSNQPQH
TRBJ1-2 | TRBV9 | ASSVTSNPYGYT
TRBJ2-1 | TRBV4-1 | ASSQDLQYEQF
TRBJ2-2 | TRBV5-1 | ASTLLPATSPPGELF
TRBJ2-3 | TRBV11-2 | ASSLAVRYTDTQY
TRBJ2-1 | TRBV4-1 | ASSQGGYNEQF
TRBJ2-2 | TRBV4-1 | ASSQDPGQYTGELF
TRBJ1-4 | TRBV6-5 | ASSSMRKLF
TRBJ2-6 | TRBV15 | ATSRDPTSGANVLT
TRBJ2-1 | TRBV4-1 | ASSKYPGWVNEQF
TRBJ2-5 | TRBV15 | ATSPEWGADQETQY
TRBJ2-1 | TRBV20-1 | SANRDRKQF
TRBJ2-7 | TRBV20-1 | SLNEFYEQY
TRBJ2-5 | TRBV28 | ASSLETRQETQY
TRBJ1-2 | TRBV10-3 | AINLGYYGYT
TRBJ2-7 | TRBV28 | ASSFTGTGYYEQY
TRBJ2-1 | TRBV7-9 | ASSLVENEQF
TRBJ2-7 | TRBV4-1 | ASSQWTGGSYEQY
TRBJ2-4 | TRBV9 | ASSGTIPGNIQY
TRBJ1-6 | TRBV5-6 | ASRIHRDSPLH
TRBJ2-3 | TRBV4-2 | ASSRWRALLSTDTQY
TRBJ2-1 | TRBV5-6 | ASSYEPDRVLYNEQF
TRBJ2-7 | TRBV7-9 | ASSLGGTGVGEQY
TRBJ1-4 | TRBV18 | ASSPSGGEKLF
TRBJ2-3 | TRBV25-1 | ASSDLAVGSTTDTQY
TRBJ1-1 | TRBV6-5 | ASSYRGNTEAF
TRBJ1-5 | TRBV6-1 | ATFATGPNQPQH
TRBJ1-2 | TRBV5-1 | ASSLVFGGGDYGYT
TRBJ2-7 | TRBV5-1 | ASSTTGGGASEQY
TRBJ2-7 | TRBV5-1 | ASSLALGTAYEQY
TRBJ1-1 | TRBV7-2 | ASSLGGRPNTEAF
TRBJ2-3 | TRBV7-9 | ASSLGIAASDTQY
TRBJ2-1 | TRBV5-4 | ASSLVGTSRAEQF